This TCR beta chain was captured by sequencing in a study of T-cell reconstitution after alpha-beta-depleted transplantation in children. The junction had 3 bases not matched to a gene; V was cut back by 2 bases and J by 4 bases. The CDR3 length is 16 residues. Germline-derived CDR1 and CDR2 are MNHEY and SVGEGT. Unique molecular identifiers tagged the TCRbeta library. TCRdb reprocessed the PCR reads via MiXCR and lists one record per CDR3 protein. The table shows about 500,000 distinct CDR3 sequences, with roughly 33% occurring only once. This clonotype was counted between two and nine times. The clonotype originates from a human donor who donated a stem cell graft to a child with aplastic anemia. The source was PBMCs from the stem cell graft donor, collected from the stem cell graft. The V gene is TRBV6-2 or TRBV6-3, the J gene TRBJ2-2; TRBD2 matches at 11 bases. CDR3 nucleotides: TGTGCCAGCAGTTACGTAGCGGGAGGGCTCACCGGGGAGCTGTTTTTT. Translating gives CASSYVAGGLTGELFF.